This T cell receptor beta chain was identified during a study of cytomegalovirus exposure and HLA in healthy donors. Notes on the study in general: There were reportedly fewer N-insertions in an Asian-associated ancestry cluster than the roughly 670-donor mean, in a later analysis. Across HLA loci, a later analysis found differing TCR association rates, with DRB1 most and HLA-C fewest.

The primer mix had 60 Vbeta and 13 Jbeta primers. Sequencing was performed with immunoSEQ multiplex PCR; in TCRdb, only in-frame clones are kept and a portion is missing. In the table there are some 180,000 clones, approximately 84% of which are singletons. As for this clone: Its antigen is currently unknown.

From germline, CDR1 is MNHEY and CDR2 SMNVEV (reference sequence). With 5 bases clipped from V and 4 bases from J, the junction kept 5 bases outside the gene matches. The CDR3 contains 15 residues. The sample comprised PBMCs. This receptor was taken from a female donor in good health and CMV-seronegative. This chain links TRBV27 with TRBJ1-2; TRBD1 aligns across 12 bases. DNA for the CDR3: TGTGCCAGCAGTCCGGGGACAGGGGGCGTCTATGGCTACACCTTC. Its protein is CASSPGTGGVYGYTF.